Each of the 30 T cell receptor beta chains below was sequenced from the same sample in a study of human T cells and chemical hapten exposure (dated by TCRdb to the early 2020s). Preparation of the library involved RACE. The instrument was a NextSeq 500. The raw public data were reprocessed by TCRdb itself: fastp quality trimming at Q25, MiXCR clonotype calling, in-frame beta chains only. Each entry is one CDR3 protein sequence, shown with its most common DNA and genes. The sample includes about 120,000 distinct CDR3 sequences, with less than 15% observed a single time. Of the sample, roughly 2.8% falls within the top ten clones. Reading the label with the study, this specimen's time point is: pre-sensitization, week 0. Per the publication, the treatment or condition label means: therapeutic diphenylcyclopropenone sensitization with weekly scalp DPC. The sample in question was whole blood, obtained in connection with sensitization to the hapten diphenylcyclopropenone (DPC). The receptors originated from a woman younger than 35 with alopecia areata. Some clones in this sample may be carry-over from other donors' samples.

This clonotype came up many times. The J gene is TRBJ2-1, the V gene TRBV6-1; D is unresolved. The length of the CDR3 is 14 residues. The germline V gene encodes CDR1 MNHNS and CDR2 SASEGT. Deletions cut 7 bases from V and 0 bases from J, with 10 bases between. In DNA, the CDR3 is TGTGCCAGCATTTTTGATAGCTCCTACAATGAGCAGTTCTTC. Its protein product is CASIFDSSYNEQFF.

The V gene is TRBV11-2, the J gene TRBJ1-2; a weak D match, TRBD1 (6 bases). Germline V gives CDR1 SGHAT, CDR2 FQNNGV. The length of the CDR3 is 13 residues. V dropped 11 bases and J dropped 8 bases, with 21 bases sitting between them. The CDR3 sequence: CAGPGGATRGYTF. In DNA, the CDR3 is TGTGCCGGCCCCGGGGGGGCCACTCGGGGCTACACCTTC.

This clonotype was detected ten times or more. The genes are TRBV20-1 and TRBJ1-5, with a possible D match to TRBD1 (5 bases). V lost 5 bases and J 4 bases, leaving 12 bases between the germline ends. CDR1 is DFQATT, CDR2 SNEGSKA, per germline (reference sequence). CDR3 length: 13 amino acids. This chain's CDR3 is CSALRGGNQPQHF. As DNA, the CDR3 is TGCAGTGCTCTGAGGGGCGGAAATCAGCCCCAGCATTTT.

The chain has TRBV20-1 and TRBJ2-7; 11 nucleotides agree with TRBD2. The germline V gene has CDR1 DFQATT and CDR2 SNEGSKA (reference sequence). V shed 1 base, J shed 4 bases, and the junction held 3 bases outside the gene matches. The CDR3 consists of 14 residues. The CDR3 is CSARVSGGAYEQYF. CDR3 coding DNA: TGCAGTGCTAGAGTTAGCGGGGGGGCTTACGAGCAGTACTTC.

This clonotype has only a few counts. CDR3 loop: CASRQGDSPLHF. CDR3 nucleotides: TGTGCCAGCCGACAGGGGGATTCACCCCTCCACTTT. V and J are TRBV25-1 and TRBJ1-6; 9 bases line up with TRBD1. CDR1 is MGHDK and CDR2 is SYGVNS in the germline V gene. The CDR3 loop spans 12 amino acids. The J segment lost 8 bases and the V segment lost 8 bases, leaving 1 base of the junction unmatched.

This clonotype was picked up a small number of times. V and J are TRBV4-2 and TRBJ2-2; TRBD2 aligns across 7 bases. This CDR3 has 15 amino acids. The germline CDR1 and CDR2 sequences are LGHNA and YNFKEQ. The trim removed 0 bases at V and 6 bases at J, leaving 4 bases unmatched. The CDR3 sequence is CASSQEAGLSGELFF. For the CDR3, the DNA is TGTGCCAGCAGCCAAGAGGCGGGACTATCCGGGGAGCTGTTTTTT.

V gene TRBV11-2 combines with J gene TRBJ1-1, with TRBD1 identical over 11 bases. The V gene end was trimmed by 5 bases and the J gene end by 8 bases; junction bases not matched to a gene: 4. Per the germline V gene, CDR1 is SGHAT and CDR2 is FQNNGV. The CDR3 is made up of 13 amino acids. The CDR3 region has the DNA TGTGCCAGCAGCCCGGACAGGGGGCTGGAAGCTTTCTTT. Its protein product is CASSPDRGLEAFF.

This clonotype was found a few times. The J gene is TRBJ2-5, the V gene TRBV18, with 7 bases fitting TRBD2. With V trimmed by 6 bases and J by 4 bases, 5 bases remained unmatched. The germline V gene has CDR1 KGHSH and CDR2 LQKENI. The CDR3 is 13 amino acids. CDR3 DNA: TGTGCCAGCTCCGCCAGGGAGGGAGAGACCCAGTACTTC. Protein sequence: CASSAREGETQYF.

This sequence joins TRBV5-5 and TRBJ2-3; TRBD2 matches 8 bases. The CDR3 has 17 residues. Germline CDR1 is SGHKS and CDR2 is YYEKEE (reference sequence). The J segment lost 0 bases and the V segment lost 5 bases, leaving 11 bases of the junction unmatched. The CDR3 nucleotides read TGTGCCAGCAGATTCCGACTACTAGCGGCTAGCACAGATACGCAGTATTTT. This gives the protein CASRFRLLAASTDTQYF. The complete variable domain, with remaining parts taken from reference TRBV5-5 and TRBJ2-3, reads DAGVTQSPTHLIKTRGQQVTLRCSPISGHKSVSWYQQVLGQGPQFIFQYYEKEERGRGNFPDRFSARQFPNYSSELNVNALLLGDSALYLCASRFRLLAASTDTQYFGPGTRLTVL.

This clonotype was seen at least ten times. CDR3 in DNA: TGCAGCGTTGTAGGGGACAGCCAGCAGTATTTT. Amino acid sequence: CSVVGDSQQYF. This sequence joins TRBV29-1 and TRBJ2-3, with 7 bases aligning to TRBD1. The CDR3 extends over 11 amino acids. Germline CDR1 and CDR2: SQVTM and ANQGSEA. V shed 4 bases and J 11 bases; nucleotides not matched to a gene: 6.

The V and J genes are TRBV7-6 and TRBJ1-3, with D perhaps TRBD1 (5 bases). This CDR3 region has 12 residues. Germline CDR1 is SGHVS and CDR2 is FNYEAQ. The V gene lost 5 bases and the J gene lost 8 bases, with 10 bases spanning the gap. CDR3 amino acids: CASSPQGDTIYF. The DNA for the CDR3 is TGTGCCAGCAGCCCCCAGGGAGACACCATATATTTT.

This clonotype was observed a handful of times. The CDR3 region has the DNA TGCAGTGCTAGACCCCGGACAGATAACTATGGCTACACCTTC. This gives the protein CSARPRTDNYGYTF. This chain links TRBV20-1 with TRBJ1-2, with D maybe TRBD1 (6 bases). Germline lookup yields CDR1 DFQATT and CDR2 SNEGSKA (reference sequence). The V end lost 2 bases, the J end lost 1 base, and 11 bases lay between the germline ends. This CDR3 is 14 amino acids long.

The V call is TRBV12-3 or TRBV12-4, the J call TRBJ1-5; possible D gene TRBD1, 5 bases. V lost 6 bases and J lost 6, with 12 bases in between. CDR3 length: 13 residues. DNA for the CDR3: TGTGCCAGCAGAGACCAGGGAAGTCAGCCCCAGCATTTT. Protein sequence: CASRDQGSQPQHF.

This clonotype was counted between two and nine times. The CDR3 protein is CASSPGDRGGTEAFF. CDR3 nucleotides: TGTGCCAGCAGCCCCGGGGACAGGGGTGGCACTGAAGCTTTCTTT. The genes are TRBV9 and TRBJ1-1; 10 bases agree with TRBD1. This CDR3 contains 15 residues. Germline V gene sequence: CDR1 SGDLS, CDR2 YYNGEE. V shed 4 bases, J shed 4 bases, and the junction held 7 bases outside the gene matches.

This clonotype was seen ten or more times. The chain has TRBV20-1 and TRBJ2-2, with D possibly matching TRBD2 (7 bases). The CDR3 extends over 17 amino acids. Trimming stripped 6 bases from V and 7 bases from J, with 27 bases between. The V gene's germline CDR1 is DFQATT and CDR2 SNEGSKA (reference sequence). This chain's CDR3 is CSAQTSGGPRSFGELFF. Written as DNA, the CDR3 is TGCAGTGCCCAGACTTCCGGGGGGCCCCGAAGTTTCGGGGAGCTGTTTTTT.

This clonotype was seen a handful of times. V and J are TRBV2 and TRBJ2-7, with TRBD1 matching 7 bases. The CDR3 is 15 amino acids. Germline V gives CDR1 SNHLY, CDR2 FYNNEI. The ends lost 6 bases at V and 0 bases at J; junction bases unmatched: 8. The CDR3 DNA reads TGTGCCAGCAGCCAAGAAGGGGGCGGCTCCTACGAGCAGTACTTC. Protein: CASSQEGGGSYEQYF.

J is TRBJ2-7 and V is TRBV6-6; the D call may be TRBD1 or TRBD2 (6 bases each). CDR1 and CDR2 (germline): MNHNY, SVGAGI (reference sequence). Trimming pared 4 bases from V and 4 bases from J, leaving 14 bases between. The CDR3 is 14 residues long. This CDR3 is CASSSQPGAYEQYF. Written as DNA, the CDR3 is TGTGCCAGCAGTTCCCAACCGGGGGCTTACGAGCAGTACTTC.

The chain links TRBV20-1 to TRBJ1-2, with D unclear. Between the trimmed V and J ends, which lost 6 bases and 4 bases, there was a span of 6 bases. CDR1 and CDR2 from the germline V gene are DFQATT and SNEGSKA (reference sequence). The CDR3 extends over 10 amino acids. The CDR3 nucleotides read TGCAGTGCCCACCCCTATGGCTACACCTTC. Amino acid sequence: CSAHPYGYTF.

The chain employs TRBV27 and TRBJ1-2, with 7 bases lining up with TRBD1. V dropped 6 bases and J dropped 4; count of bases not matched to a gene: 5. Germline assignment: CDR1 MNHEY and CDR2 SMNVEV (reference sequence). The CDR3 has 13 amino acids. The CDR3 loop reads CASSRDSVYGYTF. DNA for the CDR3: TGTGCCAGCAGCCGGGACAGCGTCTATGGCTACACCTTC.

The sample holds a few counts of this clonotype. The chain combines TRBV5-6 with TRBJ2-7, with a possible D match to TRBD1 (5 bases). CDR1 SGHDT and CDR2 YYEEEE come from the germline V gene. Trimming removed 4 bases at V and 0 bases at J, with 11 bases between. CDR3 length: 14 amino acids. The CDR3 is CASSLRQSSYEQYF. In nucleotides, the CDR3 is TGTGCCAGCAGCCTACGACAGAGCTCCTACGAGCAGTACTTC.

The table lists this clonotype with a few counts. This sequence joins TRBV28 and TRBJ2-7; D not resolved. CDR1 and CDR2 from the germline V gene are MDHEN and SYDVKM. Trimming cost V 3 bases and J 5 bases, with 8 bases left between them. The CDR3 is made up of 12 amino acids. The CDR3 reads CASSFDGNEQYF. As DNA, the CDR3 is TGTGCCAGCAGTTTTGATGGAAACGAGCAGTACTTC.

The genes are TRBV6-2 or TRBV6-3 and TRBJ2-7; no clear D gene. Trimming took off 4 bases at V and 4 bases at J, with 11 bases between the two ends. The germline V gene encodes CDR1 MNHEY and CDR2 SVGEGT. CDR3 length: 13 residues. CDR3 region: CASSFSRWYEQYF. The CDR3 nucleotides read TGTGCCAGCAGTTTCTCCCGGTGGTACGAGCAGTACTTC.

This clonotype has a count of ten or more. V and J are TRBV20-1 and TRBJ1-5, with 9 bases lining up with TRBD1. CDR3 length equals 14 residues. Trimming removed 4 bases from V and 4 bases from J; junction bases left unmatched: 5. Germline-derived CDR1 and CDR2 are DFQATT and SNEGSKA (reference sequence). CDR3 DNA sequence: TGCAGTGCTAAACGGACAGGGGTGAATCAGCCCCAGCATTTT. Translation gives CSAKRTGVNQPQHF.

The rearrangement uses TRBV12-3 or TRBV12-4 and TRBJ1-1, with 8 bases identical to TRBD1. CDR3 length equals 16 residues. The V segment lost 2 bases and the J segment 0 bases; nucleotides outside the gene matches: 5. The CDR3 DNA sequence: TGTGCCAGCAGTTTACTCGCGACAGGGGTGAACACTGAAGCTTTCTTT. Translation: CASSLLATGVNTEAFF.

This clonotype was observed many times. This chain connects TRBV29-1 to TRBJ2-1, with 7 bases lining up with TRBD1. CDR1 is SQVTM and CDR2 is ANQGSEA in the germline V gene. V was clipped by 7 bases and J by 6 bases; unmatched bases: 15. The CDR3 has 15 residues. CDR3 residues: CSADRATHTTNEQFF. CDR3 coding DNA: TGCAGCGCAGACAGGGCCACTCACACAACCAATGAGCAGTTCTTC.

Points on this clonotype: The junction shows a germline mismatch at one end, possibly a read error. The V and J genes are TRBV5-1 and TRBJ1-2, with D perhaps TRBD1 (5 bases). This CDR3 has 12 residues. CDR1 is SGHRS and CDR2 is YFSETQ in the germline V gene. CDR3 bases: TGCGCCAGCAGCTTTTTGGGGGACGGCTGCACCTTC. Protein: CASSFLGDGCTF.

This clonotype was observed a few times. This sequence joins TRBV13 and TRBJ2-7; D gene uncertain. This CDR3 is built from 14 residues. Germline loops: CDR1 PRHDT, CDR2 FYEKMQ (reference sequence). V was cut by 1 base and J by 5 bases, with 12 bases left in between. The chain's CDR3 is CASSLARPLHEQYF. In DNA, the CDR3 is TGTGCCAGCAGCTTAGCACGTCCCCTCCACGAGCAGTACTTC.

This clonotype showed up many times. The CDR3 coding sequence is TGCAGCGTTGCTTCAGGAGGGTATGGCACTGAAGCTTTCTTT. Encoded protein: CSVASGGYGTEAFF. The rearrangement uses TRBV29-1 and TRBJ1-1; the D is unclear. Germline-derived CDR1 and CDR2 are SQVTM and ANQGSEA. Trimming took 4 bases from V and 4 from J, leaving 16 bases between them. This CDR3 has 14 residues.

V usage is TRBV7-2 and J usage is TRBJ2-1, with 7 bases aligning to TRBD1. J was trimmed by 7 bases and V by 5 bases; bases with no gene match: 14. The CDR3 is made up of 16 amino acids. Germline V gene data show CDR1 as SGHTA and CDR2 as FQGNSA. The CDR3 sequence is CASSPRRQGVGNEQFF. The CDR3 bases are TGTGCCAGCAGCCCTCGGCGGCAGGGGGTAGGGAATGAGCAGTTCTTC.

This clonotype was seen at least ten times. The chain is built from TRBV20-1 and TRBJ2-2; D remains ambiguous. V lost 3 bases to trimming and J lost 2 bases, with 4 bases between them. Germline CDR1 reads DFQATT; CDR2 reads SNEGSKA (reference sequence). This CDR3 is 12 amino acids long. Here the CDR3 DNA reads TGCAGTGCTAGCCTAAACACCGGGGAGCTGTTTTTT. Amino acid sequence: CSASLNTGELFF.